A selection of T cell receptor beta chains follows, all from one sample in a study of cytomegalovirus exposure and HLA in healthy donors. TCRdb's copy holds only in-frame clones and misses some; the assay was immunoSEQ multiplex PCR. The sample carries under 40,000 clones, over 90% recorded once. Sequencing input: PBMCs. Every receptor here comes from a woman in her late teens or twenties in good health and CMV-seronegative. Each CDR3 is given with its conserved first and last residue. The D gene is left open where the match is weak. The listing skips clone size in some rows; elsewhere it reads once, few, many or a size class.

cdr3_nt cdr3_aa clone_size v_call cdr3_length j_call d_call
TGTGCCAGCAGAGAGGGACAGGTCTCCTACGAGCAGTACTTC CASREGQVSYEQYF - TRBV27 14 TRBJ2-7 TRBD1
TGCGCCAGCAGCCAATCCTCTTCCGGGACAGGGGGGTTGTTTTTT CASSQSSSGTGGLFF - TRBV4-1 15 TRBJ1-4 TRBD1
TGTGCCAGCAGGACAGGGTTAGGAGGCACGCAGTATTTT CASRTGLGGTQYF - TRBV28 13 TRBJ2-3 TRBD1
TGTGCCAGCAGCCTGGACAGGGAAAGAACACCCCTCCACTTT CASSLDRERTPLHF - TRBV28 14 TRBJ1-6 TRBD1
TGTGCCAGTAGCAAGGGACAATCTGGAAACACCATATATTTT CASSKGQSGNTIYF - TRBV19 14 TRBJ1-3 -
TGTGCCAGCGACCGGGACAGCCGAGAGACCCAGTACTTC CASDRDSRETQYF - TRBV2 13 TRBJ2-5 TRBD1
TGTGCCAGCAGCCAAGAGGGAGAAGGGGGAAGCAATCAGCCCCAGCATTTT CASSQEGEGGSNQPQHF - TRBV4-2 17 TRBJ1-5 -
TGTGCCAGCAGCTTAGGACCATCGGGAAGCTTAGATCTCTTC CASSLGPSGSLDLF - TRBV11-2 14 TRBJ2-7 -
TGTGCCAGCAGCTCCAGGACTAGCGGGAGTTCCTACGAGCAGTACTTC CASSSRTSGSSYEQYF few TRBV13 16 TRBJ2-7 TRBD2
TGTGCCAGCAGCCCAACCGGGGGGACAGGGGCGTTCTCTGGAAACACCATATATTTT CASSPTGGTGAFSGNTIYF - TRBV7-9 19 TRBJ1-3 TRBD1
TGTGCCAGCAGAGCGGCCGCGGGAGCGGGCGAGCAGTACTTC CASRAAAGAGEQYF - TRBV6-6 14 TRBJ2-7 TRBD2
TGTGCCAGCAGTTATGACAGGCCCCAAGAGACCCAGTACTTC CASSYDRPQETQYF - TRBV28 14 TRBJ2-5 -
TGCGCCAGCAGCTCGGGACTAGCGGGAGTTGGCACAGATACGCAGTATTTT CASSSGLAGVGTDTQYF - TRBV5-1 17 TRBJ2-3 TRBD2
TGTGCCTGGAGGGGTAAGGGGCAGCAGCCCCAGCATTTT CAWRGKGQQPQHF - TRBV30 13 TRBJ1-5 -
TGTGCCAGCAGGCTTCTAGGGGTGGGCGAGCAGTACTTC CASRLLGVGEQYF - TRBV28 13 TRBJ2-7 -
TGTGCCAGCAGCCTCGCTCTAGCGGGAGTCTACAATGAGCAGTTCTTC CASSLALAGVYNEQFF - TRBV11-2 16 TRBJ2-1 TRBD2
TGTGCCAGCCGCCAAAGGGGGCTCCGCTACGAGCAGTACTTC CASRQRGLRYEQYF - TRBV5-6 14 TRBJ2-7 TRBD1